Listed here are 5 T cell receptor beta chains from one sample, sequenced in a study of T and B cells in COVID-19 patients. TRB was amplified from about 260-540 ng of blood genomic DNA. TRB rearrangements were amplified by multiplex PCR with BIOMED2 TRB-A/B primers. TCRdb analysed the multiplex PCR reads with MiXCR anew, one entry per CDR3 protein. This sample has several thousand distinct CDR3 sequences; around 21% occur once, and the top ten carry approximately 4%. The material sequenced was blood. The receptors originated from a human donor who had recovered from COVID-19.

The chain links TRBV29-1 to TRBJ2-3; 8 bases agree with TRBD2. This CDR3 has 13 amino acids. Germline V gives CDR1 SQVTM, CDR2 ANQGSEA. The V segment lost 3 bases and the J segment 9 bases; nucleotides outside the gene matches: 8. This CDR3 is CSVDTGSGTTQYF. The CDR3 DNA is TGCAGCGTTGACACGGGTAGCGGGACGACGCAGTATTTT.

The table lists this clonotype with many counts. V gene TRBV12-3 or TRBV12-4 combines with J gene TRBJ1-6; D is possibly TRBD1 (5 bases). The CDR3 runs 12 residues. The V gene lost 10 bases and the J gene lost 10 bases, with 14 bases spanning the gap. The CDR3 spells CATNRGISPLHF. The CDR3 nucleotides read TGTGCCACCAACCGGGGCATATCACCCCTCCACTTT.

This clonotype is termed medium-sized. The chain joins TRBV6-5 to TRBJ2-2, with D perhaps matching TRBD2 (6 bases). This CDR3 spans 18 amino acids. Germline assignment: CDR1 MNHEY and CDR2 SVGAGI. The germline V and J ends were trimmed by 0 bases and 3 bases, with 17 bases remaining between them. CDR3 coding DNA: TGTGCCAGCAGTTACTCGATTCCTAAGCGGGCGCACACCGGGGAGCTGTTTTTT. Translation: CASSYSIPKRAHTGELFF.

This clonotype is medium-sized within its sample. V is TRBV30 and J is TRBJ1-5; no reliable D call. CDR3 length: 15 amino acids. Looked up from germline, CDR1 is GTSNPN and CDR2 is SVGIG (reference sequence). Trimming cost V 2 bases and J 0 bases, with 11 bases left between them. The CDR3 loop is CAWSPTSNSNQPQHF. DNA for the CDR3: TGTGCCTGGAGTCCGACAAGTAATAGCAATCAGCCCCAGCATTTT.

This clonotype was detected only a few times. The chain is built from TRBV2 and TRBJ2-1; 13 bases line up with TRBD2. Germline CDR1 reads SNHLY; CDR2 reads FYNNEI. The CDR3 runs 15 residues. V gave up 6 bases and J gave up 5 bases; unmatched junction bases: 4. The CDR3 reads CASSGLAGAHNEQFF. Written as DNA, the CDR3 is TGTGCCAGCAGCGGACTAGCGGGGGCCCACAATGAGCAGTTCTTC.